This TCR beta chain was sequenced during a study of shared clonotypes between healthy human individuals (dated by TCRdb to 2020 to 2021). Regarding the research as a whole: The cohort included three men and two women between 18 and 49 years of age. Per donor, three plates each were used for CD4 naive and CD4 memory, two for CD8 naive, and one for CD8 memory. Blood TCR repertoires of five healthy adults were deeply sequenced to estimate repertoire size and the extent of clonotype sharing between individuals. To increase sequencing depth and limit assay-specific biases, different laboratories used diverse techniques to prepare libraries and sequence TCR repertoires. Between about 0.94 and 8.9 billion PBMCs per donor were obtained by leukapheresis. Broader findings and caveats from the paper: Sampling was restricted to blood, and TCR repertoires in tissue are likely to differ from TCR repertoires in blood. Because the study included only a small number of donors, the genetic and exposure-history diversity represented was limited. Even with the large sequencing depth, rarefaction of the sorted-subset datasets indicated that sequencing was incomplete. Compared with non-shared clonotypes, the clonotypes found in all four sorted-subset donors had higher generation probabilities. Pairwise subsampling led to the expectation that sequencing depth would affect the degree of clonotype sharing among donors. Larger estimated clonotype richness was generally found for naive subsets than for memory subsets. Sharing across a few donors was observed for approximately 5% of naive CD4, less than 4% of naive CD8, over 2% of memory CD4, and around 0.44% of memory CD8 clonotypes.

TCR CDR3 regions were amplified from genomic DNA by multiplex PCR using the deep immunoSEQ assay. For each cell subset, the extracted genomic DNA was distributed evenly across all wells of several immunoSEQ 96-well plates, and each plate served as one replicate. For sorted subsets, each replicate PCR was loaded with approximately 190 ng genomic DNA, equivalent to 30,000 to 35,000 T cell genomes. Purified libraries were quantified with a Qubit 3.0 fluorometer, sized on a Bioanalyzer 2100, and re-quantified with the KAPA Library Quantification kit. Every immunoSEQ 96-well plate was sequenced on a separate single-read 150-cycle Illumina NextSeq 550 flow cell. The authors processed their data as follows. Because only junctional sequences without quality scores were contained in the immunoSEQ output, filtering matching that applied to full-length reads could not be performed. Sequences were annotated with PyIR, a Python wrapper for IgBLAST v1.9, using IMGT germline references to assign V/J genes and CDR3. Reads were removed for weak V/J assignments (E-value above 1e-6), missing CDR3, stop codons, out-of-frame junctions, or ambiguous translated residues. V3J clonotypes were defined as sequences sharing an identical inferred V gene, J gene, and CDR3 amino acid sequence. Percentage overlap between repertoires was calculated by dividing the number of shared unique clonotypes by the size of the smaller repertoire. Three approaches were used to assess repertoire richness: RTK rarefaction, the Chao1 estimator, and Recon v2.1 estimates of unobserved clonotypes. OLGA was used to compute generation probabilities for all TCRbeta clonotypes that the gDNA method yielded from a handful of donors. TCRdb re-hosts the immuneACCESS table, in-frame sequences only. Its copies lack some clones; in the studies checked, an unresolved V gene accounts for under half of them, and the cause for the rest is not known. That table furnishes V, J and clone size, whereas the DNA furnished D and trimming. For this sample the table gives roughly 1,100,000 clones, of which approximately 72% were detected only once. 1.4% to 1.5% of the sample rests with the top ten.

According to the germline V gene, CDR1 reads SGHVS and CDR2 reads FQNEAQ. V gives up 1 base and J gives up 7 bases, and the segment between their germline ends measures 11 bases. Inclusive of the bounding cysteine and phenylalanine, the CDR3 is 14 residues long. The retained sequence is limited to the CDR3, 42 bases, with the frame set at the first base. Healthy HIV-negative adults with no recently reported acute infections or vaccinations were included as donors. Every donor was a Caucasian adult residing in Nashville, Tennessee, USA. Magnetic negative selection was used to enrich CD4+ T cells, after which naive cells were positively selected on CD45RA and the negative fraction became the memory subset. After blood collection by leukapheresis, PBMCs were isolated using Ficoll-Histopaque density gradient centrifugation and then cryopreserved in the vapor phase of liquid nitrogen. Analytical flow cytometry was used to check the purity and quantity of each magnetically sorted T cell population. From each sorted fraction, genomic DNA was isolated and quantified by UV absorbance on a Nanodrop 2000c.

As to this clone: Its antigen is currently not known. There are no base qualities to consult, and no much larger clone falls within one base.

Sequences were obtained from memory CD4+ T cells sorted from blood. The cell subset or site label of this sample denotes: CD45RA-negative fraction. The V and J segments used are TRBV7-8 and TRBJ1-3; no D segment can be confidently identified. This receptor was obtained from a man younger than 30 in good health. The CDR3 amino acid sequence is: CASSLDEASNTIYF. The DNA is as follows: TGTGCCAGCAGCTTAGATGAGGCTAGCAACACCATATATTTT.